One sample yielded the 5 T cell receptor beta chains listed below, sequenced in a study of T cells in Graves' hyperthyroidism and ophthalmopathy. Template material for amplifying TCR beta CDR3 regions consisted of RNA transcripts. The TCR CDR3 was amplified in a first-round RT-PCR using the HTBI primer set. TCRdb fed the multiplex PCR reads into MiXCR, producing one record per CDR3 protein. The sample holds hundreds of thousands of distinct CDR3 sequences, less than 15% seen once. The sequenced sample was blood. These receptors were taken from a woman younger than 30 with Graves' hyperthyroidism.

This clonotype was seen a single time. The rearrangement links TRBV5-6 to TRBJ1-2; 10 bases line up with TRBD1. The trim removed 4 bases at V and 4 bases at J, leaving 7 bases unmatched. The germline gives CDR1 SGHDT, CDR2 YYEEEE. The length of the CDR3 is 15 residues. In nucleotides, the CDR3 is TGTGCCAGCAGCGGGCCCGGGACAGGGGCCTATGGCTACACCTTC. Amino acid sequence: CASSGPGTGAYGYTF.

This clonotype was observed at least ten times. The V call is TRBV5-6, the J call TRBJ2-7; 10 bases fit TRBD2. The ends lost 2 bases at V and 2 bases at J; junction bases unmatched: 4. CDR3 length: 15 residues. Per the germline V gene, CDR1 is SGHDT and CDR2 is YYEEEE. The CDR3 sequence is CASSLGLAATYEQYF. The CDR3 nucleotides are TGTGCCAGCAGCTTAGGACTAGCGGCTACCTACGAGCAGTACTTC.

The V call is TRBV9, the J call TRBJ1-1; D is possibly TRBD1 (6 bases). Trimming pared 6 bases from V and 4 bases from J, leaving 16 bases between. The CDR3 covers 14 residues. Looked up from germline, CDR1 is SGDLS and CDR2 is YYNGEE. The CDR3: CASNLGGGSTEAFF. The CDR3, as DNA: TGTGCCAGCAACTTAGGGGGGGGGAGCACTGAAGCTTTCTTT. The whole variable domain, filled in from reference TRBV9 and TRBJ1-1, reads DSGVTQTPKHLITATGQRVTLRCSPRSGDLSVYWYQQSLDQGLQFLIQYYNGEERAKGNILERFSAQQFPDLHSELNLSSLELGDSALYFCASNLGGGSTEAFFGQGTRLTVV.

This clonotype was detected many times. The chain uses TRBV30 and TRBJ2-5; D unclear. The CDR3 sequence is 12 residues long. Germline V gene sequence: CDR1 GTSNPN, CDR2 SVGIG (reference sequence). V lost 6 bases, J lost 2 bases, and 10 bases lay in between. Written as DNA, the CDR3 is TGTGCCTGCCCCGGGCGGCAAGAGACCCAGTACTTC. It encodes CACPGRQETQYF.

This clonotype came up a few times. This chain's CDR3 is CATSDPGQGETEAFF. CDR3 nucleotides: TGTGCCACCAGTGACCCGGGACAGGGGGAGACTGAAGCTTTCTTT. This chain connects TRBV24-1 to TRBJ1-1; TRBD1 matches 11 bases. Germline V gene lookup returns CDR1 KGHDR and CDR2 SFDVKD. Germline trimming cut 4 bases from V and 5 bases from J; bases unmatched to any gene: 5. The CDR3 spans 15 residues.